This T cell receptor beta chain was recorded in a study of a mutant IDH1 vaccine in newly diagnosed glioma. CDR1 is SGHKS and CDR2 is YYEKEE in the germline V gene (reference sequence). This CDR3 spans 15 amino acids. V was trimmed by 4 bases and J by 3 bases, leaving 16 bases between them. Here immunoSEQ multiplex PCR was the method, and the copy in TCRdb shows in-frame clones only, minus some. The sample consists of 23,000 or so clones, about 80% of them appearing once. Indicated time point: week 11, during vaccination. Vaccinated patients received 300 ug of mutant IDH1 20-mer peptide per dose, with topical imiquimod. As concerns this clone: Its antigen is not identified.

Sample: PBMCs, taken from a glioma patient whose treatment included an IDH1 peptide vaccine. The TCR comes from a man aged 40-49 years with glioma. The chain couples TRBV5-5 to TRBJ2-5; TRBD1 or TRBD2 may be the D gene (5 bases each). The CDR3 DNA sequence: TGTGCCAGCAGCCAACCCGGAGTGGGGGAAGAGACCCAGTACTTC. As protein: CASSQPGVGEETQYF.